Detailed here is one T cell receptor beta chain. The antigen is undetermined. V gave up 10 bases and J gave up 3 bases, with 17 bases separating them. The germline CDR1 and CDR2 sequences are MNHEY and SVGAGI. This CDR3 spans 14 amino acids. The assay was immunoSEQ multiplex PCR, and TCRdb's table has in-frame clones only and misses some. This sample has approximately 37,000 clones, with around 74% found just once. The time point here: week 23, last vaccination. Every vaccination contained 300 ug of the mutant IDH1 20-mer peptide and was paired with topical imiquimod. This sample is drawn from a study of a mutant IDH1 vaccine in newly diagnosed glioma. Study as a whole: In some groups vaccination began 4-6 weeks post-radiotherapy; others received it with temozolomide. Previous care, which was radiotherapy, temozolomide, or both, most often involved both.

The source is a man aged 50 to 59 with glioma. Sequencing used PBMCs, obtained from a glioma patient whose treatment included an IDH1 peptide vaccine. The genes are TRBV6-5 and TRBJ2-3; D is tentatively TRBD1 or TRBD2 (6 bases each). The CDR3 sequence is CATRLGGMTDTQYF. The CDR3 DNA is TGTGCCACTCGCTTAGGGGGGATGACAGATACGCAGTATTTT.